The entry below describes one T cell receptor beta chain. Additional DNA sequences in this sample encode the identical CDR3. These data come from a study of cytomegalovirus exposure and HLA in healthy donors. The primer mix had 60 Vbeta and 13 Jbeta primers. Some clones are missing from TCRdb's copy, which holds only in-frame ones; the method was immunoSEQ multiplex PCR. Of approximately 190,000 clones in the sample, approximately 78% were seen once. Germline V lookup: CDR1 SGHAT, CDR2 FQNNGV. Between the trimmed V and J ends, which lost 2 bases and 4 bases, there was a span of 3 bases. The CDR3 loop spans 11 amino acids.

V is TRBV11-2 and J is TRBJ2-7, with D unresolved. The specimen sequenced was PBMCs. The origin of this receptor is a woman between 18 and 29 years old in good health and CMV-seronegative. In DNA form, the CDR3 reads TGTGCCAGCAGCTTACTTTACGAGCAGTACTTC. This sequence encodes CASSLLYEQYF.